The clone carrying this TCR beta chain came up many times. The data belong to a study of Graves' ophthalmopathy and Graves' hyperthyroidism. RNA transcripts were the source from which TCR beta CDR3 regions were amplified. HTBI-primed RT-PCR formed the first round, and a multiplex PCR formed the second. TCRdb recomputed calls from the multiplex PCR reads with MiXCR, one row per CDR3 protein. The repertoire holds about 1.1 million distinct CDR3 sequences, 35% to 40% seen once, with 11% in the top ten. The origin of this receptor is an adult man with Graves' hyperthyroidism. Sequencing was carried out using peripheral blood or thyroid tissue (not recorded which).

Here the CDR3 DNA reads TGTGCCAGTAGTCGCGGGACAGGGATGGAGACCCAGTACTTC. Its protein product is CASSRGTGMETQYF. The chain carries TRBV19 and TRBJ2-5; 9 bases line up with TRBD1. V lost 5 bases and J lost 5; bases outside the gene matches: 6. The CDR3 extends over 14 amino acids. Germline CDR1 reads LNHDA; CDR2 reads SQIVND (reference sequence).